This TCR beta chain was observed in a study of cytomegalovirus exposure and HLA in healthy donors. Overall study findings and caveats: Some highly shared sequence variants likely arose as a pipeline artifact. Earlier results showed most TCR beta V segments being productive about 87% or about 30% of the time. Upon later analysis, HLA-associated TCR beta chains proved more clonally expanded than other, equally common chains.

V shed 4 bases and J shed 1 base, with 10 bases lying between them. Germline lookup yields CDR1 SNHLY and CDR2 FYNNEI. This CDR3 has 14 residues. Note on this clone: The antigen is undetermined.

Amplification used 60 Vbeta primers and 13 Jbeta primers. Original handling: Unique TCR beta chains numbered around 80 million in a later analysis, with roughly 11 million shared. Measured with immunoSEQ multiplex PCR; TCRdb has only the in-frame clones, and not every one. The V and J calls and the clone size are those of that table, but D and trimming were determined from the DNA. Found here are about 35,000 clones, 80% of them singletons; the top ten hold under 6.5%. This clonotype originated in a male donor in good health and CMV-seronegative. Sequencing input: PBMCs. J is TRBJ1-2 and V is TRBV2; possibly TRBD1 for D (6 bases). The DNA for the CDR3 is TGTGCCAGCAGTGTGACAGGAGATAACTATGGCTACACCTTC. Translation gives CASSVTGDNYGYTF.